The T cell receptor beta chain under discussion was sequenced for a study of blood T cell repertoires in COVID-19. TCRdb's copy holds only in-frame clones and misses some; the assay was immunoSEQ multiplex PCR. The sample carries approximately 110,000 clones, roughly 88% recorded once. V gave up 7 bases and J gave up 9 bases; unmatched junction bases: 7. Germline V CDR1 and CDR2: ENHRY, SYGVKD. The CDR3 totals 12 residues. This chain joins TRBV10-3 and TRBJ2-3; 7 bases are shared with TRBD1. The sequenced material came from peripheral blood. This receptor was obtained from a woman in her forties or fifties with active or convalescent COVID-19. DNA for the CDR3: TGTGCCATCAAGGGGGCAGGGAACACGCAGTATTTT. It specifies CAIKGAGNTQYF.